This T cell receptor beta chain was sequenced for a study of blood T cell repertoires in COVID-19. Across the whole study: COVID-19 samples, acute and convalescent, were from the United States, Italy and Spain. From T cells, B-cell-depleted T cells, or PBMCs came the material, which was cDNA or gDNA.

Germline loops: CDR1 SGHRS, CDR2 YFSETQ. This CDR3 comprises 14 residues. V lost 1 base and J lost 3, with 10 bases in between. The assay was immunoSEQ multiplex PCR, and TCRdb's table has in-frame clones only and misses some. The sample gives over 250,000 clones, around 87% of which show up once; approximately 1.5% is in the top ten. This chain uses TRBV5-1 with TRBJ1-1, with TRBD1 as a possible D gene (5 bases). The sample comprised peripheral blood. The clonotype was recovered from a woman between 35 and 50 years old who had recovered from COVID-19. In DNA form, the CDR3 reads TGCGCCAGCAGCTTGTCCCGGGGGGACACTGAAGCTTTCTTT. Protein product: CASSLSRGDTEAFF.